The 24 T cell receptor beta chains listed next were all sequenced from one sample in a study of blood T cell repertoires in COVID-19. Clones were read by immunoSEQ multiplex PCR, and TCRdb kept only the in-frame ones, dropping some. The sample records about 57,000 clones, 70% to 80% being singletons. Sequenced input: peripheral blood. The receptors derive from a man between 60 and 75 years old with acute or convalescent COVID-19.

The chain uses TRBV30 and TRBJ1-5, with TRBD1 matching 7 bases. Trimming at V came to 4 bases and at J to 7 bases, leaving 7 bases not matched to a gene. CDR3 length: 13 amino acids. Germline V gene data show CDR1 as GTSNPN and CDR2 as SVGIG (reference sequence). The CDR3 is CAWKGAPGQPQHF. The CDR3 region has the DNA TGTGCCTGGAAGGGGGCCCCAGGCCAGCCCCAGCATTTT.

V is TRBV5-5 and J is TRBJ2-2, with D perhaps TRBD2 (7 bases). V lost 5 bases, J lost 6 bases, and 14 bases lay in between. The CDR3 runs 14 residues. Germline V lookup: CDR1 SGHKS, CDR2 YYEKEE (reference sequence). CDR3 sequence (DNA): TGTGCCAGCAGGGGGGGGCCCAACGCCGGGGAGCTGTTTTTT. It translates to CASRGGPNAGELFF. Together with reference TRBV5-5 and TRBJ2-2, the CDR3 gives the full variable domain: DAGVTQSPTHLIKTRGQQVTLRCSPISGHKSVSWYQQVLGQGPQFIFQYYEKEERGRGNFPDRFSARQFPNYSSELNVNALLLGDSALYLCASRGGPNAGELFFGEGSRLTVL.

This clone has just a few counts. This sequence joins TRBV19 and TRBJ1-1; D is unclear. The CDR3 extends over 15 amino acids. Deletions cut 3 bases from V and 5 bases from J, with 16 bases between. Germline CDR1 and CDR2: LNHDA and SQIVND (reference sequence). In nucleotides, the CDR3 is TGTGCCAGTAGTATGTCCGGGAGGGAAAAAACTGAAGCTTTCTTT. It codes for CASSMSGREKTEAFF.

The chain couples TRBV28 to TRBJ2-2; TRBD1 might be the D (6 bases). Trimming shortened V by 1 base and J by 5 bases, and 11 bases separated the two germline ends. The CDR3 consists of 15 residues. Germline V gene data show CDR1 as MDHEN and CDR2 as SYDVKM. CDR3 loop: CASSLLQGETGELFF. DNA of the CDR3: TGTGCCAGCAGTTTATTACAGGGTGAGACCGGGGAGCTGTTTTTT. Variable domain in full (rest from reference TRBV28 and TRBJ2-2): DVKVTQSSRYLVKRTGEKVFLECVQDMDHENMFWYRQDPGLGLRLIYFSYDVKMKEKGDIPEGYSVSREKKERFSLILESASTNQTSMYLCASSLLQGETGELFFGEGSRLTVL.

This clone appeared a single time. This chain uses TRBV28 with TRBJ2-7, with 11 nucleotides matching TRBD1. The germline V gene has CDR1 MDHEN and CDR2 SYDVKM. This CDR3 has 14 residues. V lost 7 bases to trimming and J lost 5 bases; unmatched junction nucleotides: 7. The CDR3 region has the DNA TGTGCCAGCATTGGACCGGGACAGGGGGACGAGCAGTACTTC. This sequence encodes CASIGPGQGDEQYF.

In its sample, this clone is medium-sized (0.01 to 0.1%). J is TRBJ1-4 and V is TRBV2; a possible D gene is TRBD1 (5 bases). V was pared by 7 bases and J by 7 bases, with 19 bases between. The length of the CDR3 is 15 residues. The germline CDR1 and CDR2 sequences are SNHLY and FYNNEI. The CDR3 DNA follows: TGTGCCAGCAACTTACGGGGGGGAGTCAGTGAAAAACTGTTTTTT. Protein sequence: CASNLRGGVSEKLFF.

This clone was found many times. The rearrangement joins TRBV2 to TRBJ1-2; 9 bases are shared with TRBD1. The length of the CDR3 is 15 residues. V was pared by 2 bases and J by 8 bases, with 9 bases of the junction left unmatched. Germline V lookup: CDR1 SNHLY, CDR2 FYNNEI. In nucleotides, the CDR3 is TGTGCCAGCAGTGAATTTCCGGGACAGGGCAGCGGCTACACCTTC. Translation gives CASSEFPGQGSGYTF.

This clone was counted between two and nine times. The CDR3 DNA reads as TGTGCCAGCAACCCGGACAGGGACAATGAGCAGTTCTTC. Its protein is CASNPDRDNEQFF. The chain uses TRBV2 and TRBJ2-1; 8 positions match TRBD1. Germline-derived CDR1 and CDR2 are SNHLY and FYNNEI. The CDR3 is made up of 13 amino acids. Trimming at V came to 7 bases and at J to 5 bases, leaving 4 bases not matched to a gene. Using reference TRBV2 and TRBJ2-1 for the parts outside the CDR3, the full variable domain is EPEVTQTPSHQVTQMGQEVILRCVPISNHLYFYWYRQILGQKVEFLVSFYNNEISEKSEIFDDQFSVERPDGSNFTLKIRSTKLEDSAMYFCASNPDRDNEQFFGPGTRLTVL.

As DNA, the CDR3 is TGTGCCAGCAGCCAAGATACTGGCACTGAAGCTTTCTTT. This gives the protein CASSQDTGTEAFF. The chain employs TRBV4-2 and TRBJ1-1; the D is unclear. Trimming pared 0 bases from V and 4 bases from J, leaving 6 bases between. CDR3 length: 13 amino acids. CDR1 is LGHNA and CDR2 is YNFKEQ in the germline V gene.

V usage is TRBV7-2 and J usage is TRBJ2-7, with D unclear. V was trimmed by 1 base and J by 1 base, leaving 8 bases between them. CDR1 SGHTA and CDR2 FQGNSA come from the germline V gene. The CDR3 is 14 amino acids. CDR3 sequence (DNA): TGTGCCAGCAGCTTAGGTGCTATTTCCTACGAGCAGTACTTC. The encoded protein is CASSLGAISYEQYF.

The V call is TRBV2, the J call TRBJ2-2; a possible D gene is TRBD2 (6 bases). Germline-derived CDR1 and CDR2 are SNHLY and FYNNEI. There are 15 residues in the CDR3. Trimming stripped 5 bases from V and 7 bases from J, with 17 bases between. CDR3 loop: CASSIDRTISGELFF. The CDR3 DNA reads as TGTGCCAGCAGTATTGATAGGACTATAAGCGGGGAGCTGTTTTTT.

This chain links TRBV24-1 with TRBJ1-2; a possible D gene is TRBD1 (5 bases). V was cut by 0 bases and J by 12 bases, with 10 bases left in between. The CDR3 consists of 12 residues. Germline V gene sequence: CDR1 KGHDR, CDR2 SFDVKD. The CDR3 sequence is CATSDLTGAHTF. The CDR3 DNA follows: TGTGCCACCAGTGATTTGACAGGAGCGCACACCTTC.

This clone was picked up a small number of times. V usage is TRBV7-9 and J usage is TRBJ1-3, with D possibly TRBD1 on 6 matching bases. The CDR3 consists of 16 residues. V was trimmed by 4 bases and J by 0 bases, leaving 13 bases between them. Germline V CDR1 and CDR2: SEHNR, FQNEAQ (reference sequence). This CDR3 reads CASSYPRGTSGNTIYF. CDR3 in DNA: TGTGCCAGCAGCTACCCTAGGGGGACCTCTGGAAACACCATATATTTT.

This chain uses TRBV18 with TRBJ2-1; D not resolved. Per the germline V gene, CDR1 is KGHSH and CDR2 is LQKENI. CDR3 length: 15 residues. Trimming cost V 4 bases and J 5 bases, with 15 bases left between them. CDR3 sequence reads: CASSLTGFPNNEQFF. CDR3 bases: TGTGCCAGCTCACTTACTGGTTTCCCCAACAATGAGCAGTTCTTC.

This chain connects TRBV19 to TRBJ2-5; 10 nucleotides align to TRBD2. This CDR3 contains 13 residues. J gave up 2 bases and V 6 bases, and 0 bases lay outside the gene matches. Germline assignment: CDR1 LNHDA and CDR2 SQIVND (reference sequence). The CDR3 reads CASRGLAQETQYF. The CDR3 nucleotides read TGTGCCAGTAGGGGACTAGCGCAAGAGACCCAGTACTTC.

The chain combines TRBV9 with TRBJ2-2, with 8 bases aligning to TRBD1. The J segment lost 6 bases and the V segment lost 3 bases, leaving 10 bases of the junction unmatched. The CDR3 loop spans 16 amino acids. From germline, CDR1 is SGDLS and CDR2 YYNGEE. The CDR3 protein is CASSAGQGDDAGELFF. The CDR3 region has the DNA TGTGCCAGCAGCGCTGGACAGGGAGACGATGCCGGGGAGCTGTTTTTT.

The CDR3 loop is CASSPGQGAEAFF. The CDR3 DNA is TGCGCCAGCAGCCCCGGGCAGGGGGCTGAAGCTTTCTTT. J is TRBJ1-1 and V is TRBV4-3, with 7 bases fitting TRBD1. This CDR3 has 13 residues. Germline V gene lookup returns CDR1 LGHNA and CDR2 YSLEER. V trimming: 4 bases; J trimming: 6 bases; junction bases outside the gene matches: 5.

This clone has just a few counts. The chain uses TRBV29-1 and TRBJ1-3; 9 bases line up with TRBD1. With 7 bases clipped from V and 4 bases from J, the junction kept 8 bases outside the gene matches. The CDR3 has 14 residues. Per germline, CDR1 SQVTM and CDR2 ANQGSEA. The CDR3 DNA reads TGCAGCGCACGCACAGGGGGCGCGGGAAACACCATATATTTT. Translated, it gives CSARTGGAGNTIYF.

This clone was detected once. This chain connects TRBV27 to TRBJ2-1, with D perhaps matching TRBD2 (6 bases). The CDR3 covers 14 residues. The germline V gene has CDR1 MNHEY and CDR2 SMNVEV (reference sequence). Trimming stripped 5 bases from V and 7 bases from J, with 15 bases between. CDR3 amino acids: CASSPWASANEQFF. In nucleotides, the CDR3 is TGTGCCAGCAGTCCCTGGGCTAGCGCTAATGAGCAGTTCTTC.

The J gene is TRBJ2-1, the V gene TRBV7-2; D gene ambiguous. V was clipped by 5 bases and J by 10 bases, with 9 bases between them. The germline V gene encodes CDR1 SGHTA and CDR2 FQGNSA. This CDR3 has 11 residues. The CDR3 region is CASSPRLEQFF. The CDR3 bases are TGTGCCAGCAGCCCCCGTCTAGAGCAGTTCTTC. Full variable domain (rest looked up from reference TRBV7-2 and TRBJ2-1): GAGVSQSPSNKVTEKGKDVELRCDPISGHTALYWYRQSLGQGLEFLIYFQGNSAPDKSGLPSDRFSAERTGGSVSTLTIQRTQQEDSAVYLCASSPRLEQFFGPGTRLTVL.

This clone has just a few counts. The chain links TRBV28 to TRBJ1-1; TRBD1 aligns across 7 bases. CDR1 MDHEN and CDR2 SYDVKM come from the germline V gene. This CDR3 spans 13 amino acids. CDR3 in DNA: TGTGGTTCGACAGGGCCAAGGAACACTGAAGCTTTCTTT. Translating gives CGSTGPRNTEAFF.

This CDR3 is CASSLEREGYTF. The CDR3 region has the DNA TGTGCCAGCAGCTTGGAGAGAGAAGGCTACACCTTC. The J gene is TRBJ1-2, the V gene TRBV5-4, with unresolved D. Between the trimmed V and J ends, which lost 0 bases and 8 bases, there was a span of 8 bases. The CDR3 is made up of 12 amino acids. Germline V CDR1 and CDR2: SGHNT, YYREEE (reference sequence).

The gene calls are TRBV7-2 and TRBJ1-1; D unclear. V shed 5 bases and J shed 4 bases, with 23 bases lying between them. The CDR3 is 17 residues long. Germline CDR1 SGHTA, CDR2 FQGNSA. CDR3 sequence (DNA): TGTGCCAGCAGCCACGACGGGAGGTCAGGCCCGACCACTGAAGCTTTCTTT. Translation: CASSHDGRSGPTTEAFF.

The J gene is TRBJ2-3, the V gene TRBV24-1, with a possible D match to TRBD1 (5 bases). V was trimmed by 3 bases and J by 0 bases, leaving 9 bases between them. The CDR3 has 15 amino acids. Germline CDR1 and CDR2: KGHDR and SFDVKD. The CDR3 DNA reads TGTGCCACCAGTGATAGGGGAAGGAGCACAGATACGCAGTATTTT. Protein product: CATSDRGRSTDTQYF.